Following are 30 T cell receptor beta chains from one sample sequenced in a study of blood T cell repertoires in COVID-19. Produced via immunoSEQ multiplex PCR; TCRdb's table is partial and in-frame only. The table includes 52,000 or so clones, 70% to 80% detected once. Sequencing used peripheral blood. The receptors originated from a man aged 50-59 years with active or convalescent COVID-19.

V and J are TRBV11-2 and TRBJ1-2, with D unclear. Germline loops: CDR1 SGHAT, CDR2 FQNNGV. The CDR3 is 18 residues long. V shed 3 bases and J shed 4 bases, with 24 bases lying between them. CDR3 in amino acids: CASSLAPAAGGKFYGYTF. In DNA form, the CDR3 reads TGTGCCAGCAGCTTGGCCCCGGCGGCGGGCGGTAAATTCTATGGCTACACCTTC.

The chain uses TRBV3-1 (or the pseudogene TRBV3-2) and TRBJ1-2, with D maybe TRBD1 (6 bases). The V gene's germline CDR1 is LGHDT and CDR2 YNNKEL (reference sequence). V was cut by 1 base and J by 6 bases, with 12 bases left in between. CDR3 length: 14 amino acids. The CDR3 DNA follows: TGTGCCAGCAGCCAAGTGGGGGCTTACAATGGCTACACCTTC. Translation: CASSQVGAYNGYTF.

V is TRBV20-1 and J is TRBJ2-7; D unresolved. Deletions cut 2 bases from V and 4 bases from J, with 6 bases between. The germline V gene encodes CDR1 DFQATT and CDR2 SNEGSKA (reference sequence). The CDR3 loop spans 11 amino acids. CDR3 in amino acids: CSARLEYEQYF. The CDR3 nucleotides read TGCAGTGCTAGATTAGAGTACGAGCAGTACTTC.

The chain uses TRBV6-6 and TRBJ2-5; possibly TRBD2 for D (6 bases). CDR1 and CDR2 from the germline V gene are MNHNY and SVGAGI (reference sequence). Trimming shortened V by 5 bases and J by 3 bases, and 13 bases separated the two germline ends. The CDR3 has 14 residues. The CDR3: CASSRWIAEETQYF. The CDR3 DNA is TGTGCCAGCAGTCGTTGGATAGCGGAAGAGACCCAGTACTTC.

The CDR3 DNA reads TGCAGTGCTGCTCAGACCTACGAGCAGTACTTC. This translates into CSAAQTYEQYF. This chain uses TRBV20-1 with TRBJ2-7; no reliable D call. V lost 5 bases and J 2 bases, leaving 7 bases between the germline ends. There are 11 residues in the CDR3. The germline V gene has CDR1 DFQATT and CDR2 SNEGSKA (reference sequence).

V is TRBV20-1 and J is TRBJ2-5, with 14 bases identical to TRBD2. V lost 3 bases and J lost 5; bases outside the gene matches: 5. This CDR3 comprises 15 residues. Germline lookup yields CDR1 DFQATT and CDR2 SNEGSKA (reference sequence). Here the CDR3 DNA reads TGCAGTGCTAGTGGGACTAGCGGGGGAGGGGAGACCCAGTACTTC. Protein sequence: CSASGTSGGGETQYF.

The chain employs TRBV30 and TRBJ1-3; D gene unclear. V lost 5 bases, J lost 4 bases, and 18 bases lay in between. Germline V lookup: CDR1 GTSNPN, CDR2 SVGIG (reference sequence). The CDR3 has 15 amino acids. The CDR3 reads CAWAKTRLPGNTIYF. The DNA of the CDR3 is TGTGCCTGGGCGAAAACCAGGCTTCCCGGAAACACCATATATTTT.

DNA for the CDR3: TGTGCCAGCAGCCTCAAATTGACAGGGCCCAATGAAAAACTGTTTTTT. It specifies CASSLKLTGPNEKLFF. This chain connects TRBV14 to TRBJ1-4; 7 bases are a match to TRBD1. The length of the CDR3 is 16 residues. Looked up from germline, CDR1 is SGHDN and CDR2 is FVKESK. With 4 bases clipped from V and 5 bases from J, the junction kept 10 bases outside the gene matches.

V is TRBV5-4 and J is TRBJ2-1; TRBD2 aligns across 9 bases. Germline V CDR1 and CDR2: SGHNT, YYREEE (reference sequence). The CDR3 has 16 amino acids. The J segment lost 7 bases and the V segment lost 4 bases, leaving 12 bases of the junction unmatched. CDR3 in amino acids: CASSTSGGRAINEQFF. Here the CDR3 DNA reads TGTGCCAGCAGCACTTCCGGCGGGAGGGCCATAAATGAGCAGTTCTTC. Using reference TRBV5-4 and TRBJ2-1 for the parts outside the CDR3, the full variable domain is ETGVTQSPTHLIKTRGQQVTLRCSSQSGHNTVSWYQQALGQGPQFIFQYYREEENGRGNFPPRFSGLQFPNYSSELNVNALELDDSALYLCASSTSGGRAINEQFFGPGTRLTVL.

V usage is TRBV2 and J usage is TRBJ1-1, with 9 bases matching TRBD1. Looked up from germline, CDR1 is SNHLY and CDR2 is FYNNEI. This CDR3 comprises 14 residues. Trimming took 8 bases from V and 11 from J; bases not matched to a gene: 15. CDR3 region: CASHPDNRGLEAFF. DNA of the CDR3: TGTGCCAGCCATCCGGACAACAGGGGGCTAGAGGCTTTCTTT. Complete variable domain (other parts from reference TRBV2 and TRBJ1-1): EPEVTQTPSHQVTQMGQEVILRCVPISNHLYFYWYRQILGQKVEFLVSFYNNEISEKSEIFDDQFSVERPDGSNFTLKIRSTKLEDSAMYFCASHPDNRGLEAFFGQGTRLTVV.

This chain uses TRBV18 with TRBJ1-3; a weak D match, TRBD1 (5 bases). CDR1 KGHSH and CDR2 LQKENI come from the germline V gene. The CDR3 consists of 14 residues. Trimming cost V 5 bases and J 0 bases, with 8 bases left between them. The DNA of the CDR3 is TGTGCCAGCTCATCAGGGTTCTCTGGAAACACCATATATTTT. Protein sequence: CASSSGFSGNTIYF.

The chain has TRBV7-3 and TRBJ2-1; 13 positions agree with TRBD2. The CDR3 loop spans 16 amino acids. Germline CDR1 and CDR2: SGHTA and FQGTGA. J gave up 6 bases and V 3 bases, and 5 bases lay outside the gene matches. CDR3 protein: CASSFGGTSGTNEQFF. The CDR3 region has the DNA TGTGCCAGCAGCTTTGGGGGGACTAGCGGGACCAATGAGCAGTTCTTC.

Only a few counts were recorded for this clone. The rearrangement links TRBV7-6 to TRBJ2-1; perhaps TRBD2 as D (5 bases). The germline CDR1 and CDR2 sequences are SGHVS and FNYEAQ. The V gene lost 4 bases and the J gene lost 4 bases, with 11 bases spanning the gap. The CDR3 loop spans 14 amino acids. The CDR3 DNA reads TGTGCCAGCAGCTCGCTCGGGGATTACAATGAGCAGTTCTTC. Translated: CASSSLGDYNEQFF.

This CDR3 is CASSRDRQHEQFF. CDR3 in DNA: TGCGCCAGCAGCCGGGATAGGCAGCATGAGCAGTTCTTC. The chain recombines TRBV5-1 with TRBJ2-1; possibly TRBD2 for D (5 bases). V lost 4 bases and J 8 bases, leaving 13 bases between the germline ends. Germline V gives CDR1 SGHRS, CDR2 YFSETQ. The CDR3 has 13 amino acids.

The chain couples TRBV29-1 to TRBJ1-2; the D gene is possibly TRBD1 (5 bases). Germline V gene lookup returns CDR1 SQVTM and CDR2 ANQGSEA. Trimming shortened V by 5 bases and J by 5 bases, and 15 bases separated the two germline ends. This CDR3 spans 13 amino acids. The CDR3: CSVSGQGNYGYTF. CDR3 DNA sequence: TGCAGCGTTTCCGGACAAGGGAATTATGGCTACACCTTC.

This rearrangement joins TRBV18 to TRBJ1-4; TRBD1 agrees at 9 bases. The CDR3 has 16 amino acids. Unmatched junction bases numbered 6, after V lost 5 bases and J lost 2 bases. CDR1 and CDR2 from the germline V gene are KGHSH and LQKENI. The CDR3 loop is CASSETGTGTNEKLFF. The CDR3 DNA reads as TGTGCCAGCTCAGAAACCGGGACAGGGACTAATGAAAAACTGTTTTTT.

This sequence joins TRBV6-5 and TRBJ1-2; the D gene is possibly TRBD1 (6 bases). The CDR3 has 13 amino acids. V was clipped by 5 bases and J by 8 bases, with 15 bases between them. CDR1 and CDR2 from the germline V gene are MNHEY and SVGAGI. CDR3 region: CASSRLTGYGYTF. As DNA, the CDR3 is TGTGCCAGCAGTCGTCTCACAGGGTACGGCTACACCTTC.

This clone was counted a single time. The CDR3 DNA follows: TGTGCCATCAGTGGACTAGCGGGACAATCCTCTGGGGCCAACGTCCTGACTTTC. This sequence encodes CAISGLAGQSSGANVLTF. This chain joins TRBV10-3 and TRBJ2-6, with 11 bases aligning to TRBD2. Per the germline V gene, CDR1 is ENHRY and CDR2 is SYGVKD. V shed 4 bases, J shed 0 bases, and the junction held 5 bases outside the gene matches. CDR3 length: 18 amino acids.

V and J are TRBV2 and TRBJ1-2; no clear D gene. The germline V and J ends were trimmed by 6 bases and 1 base, with 6 bases remaining between them. Germline V gene lookup returns CDR1 SNHLY and CDR2 FYNNEI. This CDR3 has 12 residues. This chain's CDR3 is CASSAFNYGYTF. The CDR3 nucleotides read TGTGCCAGCAGCGCGTTTAACTATGGCTACACCTTC.

This clone was observed once. The V call is TRBV27, the J call TRBJ2-1; weak D call: TRBD1 (5 bases). The V gene's germline CDR1 is MNHEY and CDR2 SMNVEV (reference sequence). This CDR3 spans 11 amino acids. Trimming shortened V by 2 bases and J by 9 bases, and 5 bases separated the two germline ends. CDR3 sequence reads: CASSLGAEQFF. The CDR3 bases are TGTGCCAGCAGTTTAGGGGCTGAGCAGTTCTTC.

V and J are TRBV2 and TRBJ1-2; the D gene is possibly TRBD1 (6 bases). Trimming shortened V by 6 bases and J by 4 bases, and 9 bases separated the two germline ends. Germline V gives CDR1 SNHLY, CDR2 FYNNEI. The CDR3 has 12 residues. The CDR3 protein is CASREQGYGYTF. CDR3 bases: TGTGCCAGCAGGGAACAGGGCTATGGCTACACCTTC.

This clone was counted once. The chain couples TRBV27 to TRBJ1-1; D gene unclear. Trimming stripped 7 bases from V and 0 bases from J, with 15 bases between. CDR3 length equals 15 residues. CDR1 is MNHEY, CDR2 SMNVEV, per germline (reference sequence). The CDR3 DNA reads as TGTGCCAGCAATAACCCGGGATTTTTGAACACTGAAGCTTTCTTT. Its translation is CASNNPGFLNTEAFF.

This chain connects TRBV12-5 to TRBJ2-3; 9 bases agree with TRBD2. V was pared by 6 bases and J by 4 bases, with 11 bases of the junction left unmatched. CDR1 LGHNT and CDR2 FRNRAP come from the germline V gene. The CDR3 is 16 residues long. DNA for the CDR3: TGTGCTAGTGGCCCCCAGCGGGGGGCGACTGCAGATACGCAGTATTTT. Translating gives CASGPQRGATADTQYF.

The chain links TRBV6-5 to TRBJ2-5; no definite D call. Germline lookup yields CDR1 MNHEY and CDR2 SVGAGI. The CDR3 is made up of 11 amino acids. V lost 5 bases, J lost 3 bases, and 4 bases lay in between. The CDR3 DNA reads TGTGCCAGCAGTCTTGAAGAGACCCAGTACTTC. Translation gives CASSLEETQYF.

The chain joins TRBV7-2 to TRBJ2-2; D gene unclear. Trimming left V 0 bases short and J 0 bases short, with 5 bases between. The CDR3 sequence is 15 residues long. Per germline, CDR1 SGHTA and CDR2 FQGNSA. CDR3 bases: TGTGCCAGCAGCTTAGCGAGGTCGAACACCGGGGAGCTGTTTTTT. Translated, it gives CASSLARSNTGELFF.

The chain carries TRBV7-2 and TRBJ2-1; D might be TRBD2 (6 bases). Per the germline V gene, CDR1 is SGHTA and CDR2 is FQGNSA. The ends were cut back, 2 bases at V and 4 bases at J, with 12 bases in the middle. The CDR3 contains 15 residues. DNA of the CDR3: TGTGCCAGCAGCTTAACGGGACTTTCTTACAATGAGCAGTTCTTC. It encodes CASSLTGLSYNEQFF.

In its sample, this clone was seen a few times. V usage is TRBV2 and J usage is TRBJ1-2, with TRBD1 matching 8 bases. Germline CDR1 and CDR2: SNHLY and FYNNEI. The CDR3 length is 15 residues. Germline trimming cut 0 bases from V and 8 bases from J; bases unmatched to any gene: 8. The CDR3 protein is CASSEASQGAGGYTF. The CDR3, as DNA: TGTGCCAGCAGTGAAGCAAGCCAGGGGGCTGGAGGCTACACCTTC.

This sequence joins TRBV14 and TRBJ1-2; possibly TRBD1 for D (6 bases). The V gene's germline CDR1 is SGHDN and CDR2 FVKESK. The CDR3 runs to 12 residues. V lost 6 bases and J lost 7, with 12 bases in between. The CDR3 sequence: CASRETGSGYTF. CDR3 DNA: TGTGCCAGCAGGGAAACAGGGAGTGGCTACACCTTC.

The V call is TRBV12-3 or TRBV12-4, the J call TRBJ1-5, with D unclear. V was shortened by 1 base and J by 10 bases, with 11 bases between the two germline ends. There are 13 residues in the CDR3. CDR3 amino acids: CASSLEAFRPQHF. CDR3 nucleotides: TGTGCCAGCAGTTTAGAAGCCTTCCGACCCCAGCATTTT.

This chain links TRBV6-4 with TRBJ2-1; TRBD2 matches 7 bases. The CDR3 has 14 amino acids. Germline lookup yields CDR1 MRHNA and CDR2 SNTAGT. Trimming removed 5 bases from V and 0 bases from J; junction bases left unmatched: 1. CDR3 protein: CASSSGASYNEQFF. CDR3 sequence (DNA): TGTGCCAGCAGTAGCGGGGCCTCCTACAATGAGCAGTTCTTC.